This entry lists 29 T cell receptor beta chains sequenced from one sample in a study of CD8 T cells in ankylosing spondylitis. MiXCR, applied by TCRdb to the 5' RACE reads, yields one record per CDR3 protein. This sample has 250,000 to 350,000 distinct CDR3 sequences; more than 20% occur once, and the top ten carry 3.5%. Sequenced sample: blood, either unsorted or a sorted T cell fraction (not recorded which). These receptors were taken from a female donor with ankylosing spondylitis or in good health (not recorded which).

This chain connects TRBV6-2 or TRBV6-3 to TRBJ1-2; D ambiguous. In germline, CDR1 is MNHEY, CDR2 SVGEGT. The CDR3 is made up of 13 amino acids. Trimming took 2 bases from V and 3 from J, leaving 7 bases between them. The CDR3 region has the DNA TGTGCCAGCAGTTACGAGAGCTACTATGGCTACACCTTC. Translated, it gives CASSYESYYGYTF.

This rearrangement joins TRBV6-2 or TRBV6-3 to TRBJ2-3, with 7 bases that match TRBD2. With V trimmed by 6 bases and J by 6 bases, 18 bases remained unmatched. This CDR3 region has 17 residues. Germline V lookup: CDR1 MNHEY, CDR2 SVGEGT. Here the CDR3 DNA reads TGTGCCAGCAGCTACGGGGCGGGGGAGCGCAGTCCGGATACGCAGTATTTT. As protein: CASSYGAGERSPDTQYF.

The V call is TRBV5-5, the J call TRBJ2-7; maybe TRBD1 (7 bases). This CDR3 is 13 amino acids long. The V gene's germline CDR1 is SGHKS and CDR2 YYEKEE (reference sequence). V lost 1 base and J lost 6, with 11 bases in between. The CDR3: CASSLYRGGEQYF. In DNA, the CDR3 is TGTGCCAGCAGCTTGTACAGGGGAGGCGAGCAGTACTTC.

This clonotype was detected only a few times. The chain links TRBV29-1 to TRBJ2-1; D ambiguous. V was cut by 4 bases and J by 12 bases, with 22 bases left in between. The CDR3 is made up of 14 amino acids. Per germline, CDR1 SQVTM and CDR2 ANQGSEA. CDR3 sequence: CSVGGLSPGVGQFF. As DNA, the CDR3 is TGCAGCGTTGGCGGTCTGTCCCCCGGCGTGGGGCAGTTCTTC.

V and J are TRBV5-1 and TRBJ2-3, with D maybe TRBD1 (5 bases). Germline loops: CDR1 SGHRS, CDR2 YFSETQ. The CDR3 is 15 residues long. V gave up 0 bases and J gave up 3 bases, with 11 bases separating them. CDR3 sequence (DNA): TGCGCCAGCAGCTTGGAGGGGCGTAGGACAGATACGCAGTATTTT. Amino acid sequence: CASSLEGRRTDTQYF.

This clonotype was detected only a few times. CDR3 loop: CASSLDGEGETQYF. CDR3 nucleotide sequence: TGTGCCAGCAGCCTCGACGGGGAGGGAGAGACCCAGTACTTC. The chain is built from TRBV7-9 and TRBJ2-5; 7 nucleotides agree with TRBD2. The germline V gene has CDR1 SEHNR and CDR2 FQNEAQ (reference sequence). The CDR3 totals 14 residues. V lost 5 bases, J lost 4 bases, and 7 bases stayed unmatched. Full variable domain (outside the CDR3, taken from reference TRBV7-9 and TRBJ2-5): DTGVSQNPRHKITKRGQNVTFRCDPISEHNRLYWYRQTLGQGPEFLTYFQNEAQLEKSRLLSDRFSAERPKGSFSTLEIQRTEQGDSAMYLCASSLDGEGETQYFGPGTRLLVL.

The chain combines TRBV10-3 with TRBJ2-1, with TRBD1 matching 7 bases. CDR3 length: 12 amino acids. The germline CDR1 and CDR2 sequences are ENHRY and SYGVKD. Unmatched junction bases numbered 6, after V lost 10 bases and J lost 6 bases. CDR3 bases: TGTGCCACCGCACAGGGGATCAATGAGCAGTTCTTC. Translation: CATAQGINEQFF.

The V gene is TRBV14, the J gene TRBJ1-1, with D unresolved. Trimming took 3 bases from V and 1 from J, leaving 9 bases between them. The CDR3 consists of 14 residues. Germline CDR1 SGHDN, CDR2 FVKESK. In nucleotides, the CDR3 is TGTGCCAGCAGCCAGGTGAATAGGAACACTGAAGCTTTCTTT. It yields the protein CASSQVNRNTEAFF.

The gene calls are TRBV12-3 or TRBV12-4 and TRBJ2-1; D gene uncertain. V was pared by 3 bases and J by 0 bases, with 9 bases between. CDR3 length equals 15 residues. The CDR3 spells CASSFSLSSYNEQFF. Here the CDR3 DNA reads TGTGCCAGCAGTTTTTCCCTGAGCTCCTACAATGAGCAGTTCTTC.

The chain recombines TRBV2 with TRBJ1-4; D is ambiguous. Between the trimmed V and J ends, which lost 6 bases and 7 bases, there was a span of 18 bases. Germline loops: CDR1 SNHLY, CDR2 FYNNEI. The CDR3 consists of 15 residues. CDR3 loop: CASSQGSMAGEKLFF. CDR3 DNA: TGTGCCAGCAGCCAAGGCTCCATGGCTGGTGAAAAACTGTTTTTT.

This clonotype has at least ten counts. V usage is TRBV29-1 and J usage is TRBJ1-1; D call uncertain. Germline-derived CDR1 and CDR2 are SQVTM and ANQGSEA. The CDR3 extends over 12 amino acids. CDR3 region: CSSTYGNTEAFF. DNA for the CDR3: TGCAGTTCCACGTATGGGAACACTGAAGCTTTCTTT.

This clonotype was found a few times. V usage is TRBV5-1 and J usage is TRBJ2-7; D remains ambiguous. Per germline, CDR1 SGHRS and CDR2 YFSETQ. Trimming shortened V by 2 bases and J by 0 bases, and 15 bases separated the two germline ends. The CDR3 has 16 amino acids. CDR3 DNA sequence: TGCGCCAGCAGCTTTACTGAAGGAGATAACTCCTACGAGCAGTACTTC. Translated, it gives CASSFTEGDNSYEQYF.

This clonotype was found a few times. The chain recombines TRBV7-2 with TRBJ2-3; D is possibly TRBD1 (5 bases). The CDR3 has 13 residues. V was pared by 0 bases and J by 8 bases, with 9 bases between. Germline CDR1 reads SGHTA; CDR2 reads FQGNSA. The CDR3 coding sequence is TGTGCCAGCAGCTTAGCCAGGGATGGTACGCAGTATTTT. It codes for CASSLARDGTQYF.

This clonotype was observed a handful of times. The chain employs TRBV20-1 and TRBJ2-1; the match to TRBD1 covers 9 bases. The CDR3 sequence is 16 residues long. Germline V gives CDR1 DFQATT, CDR2 SNEGSKA (reference sequence). Losses at the gene ends were 4 bases for V and 2 bases for J; bases not matched to a gene: 9. Here the CDR3 reads CSAIPGQGNTYNEQFF. DNA for the CDR3: TGCAGTGCTATCCCCGGACAGGGGAATACCTACAATGAGCAGTTCTTC.

This clonotype has more than one count but fewer than ten. This rearrangement joins TRBV12-3 or TRBV12-4 to TRBJ2-3, with 7 positions matching TRBD2. Losses at the gene ends were 5 bases for V and 3 bases for J; bases not matched to a gene: 14. This CDR3 is 17 amino acids long. CDR3 region: CASSASRAGVVTDTQYF. CDR3 coding DNA: TGTGCCAGCAGTGCCAGTCGGGCGGGAGTGGTAACAGATACGCAGTATTTT.

This clonotype was counted a few times. The chain recombines TRBV6-4 with TRBJ1-5; D not resolved. Germline V gives CDR1 MRHNA, CDR2 SNTAGT. V gave up 0 bases and J gave up 3 bases, with 18 bases separating them. This CDR3 has 18 amino acids. The CDR3 DNA is TGTGCCAGCAGTGACTCTAGGACGGGTAGGGAAGTCAATCAGCCCCAGCATTTT. As protein: CASSDSRTGREVNQPQHF.

This clonotype was seen at least ten times. The chain couples TRBV12-5 to TRBJ2-1; D gene uncertain. The CDR3 spans 15 residues. V was shortened by 9 bases and J by 0 bases, with 15 bases between the two germline ends. CDR1 and CDR2 (germline): LGHNT, FRNRAP. The CDR3 reads CASEIGDTSYNEQFF. For the CDR3, the DNA is TGTGCTAGCGAGATAGGCGACACCTCCTACAATGAGCAGTTCTTC.

The chain employs TRBV19 and TRBJ1-1; D gene uncertain. CDR3 size: 15 residues. Trimming left V 6 bases short and J 4 bases short, with 18 bases between. CDR1 LNHDA and CDR2 SQIVND come from the germline V gene (reference sequence). The CDR3 protein is CASSLSLTIFTEAFF. The CDR3 region has the DNA TGTGCCAGTAGCCTCTCACTAACCATATTCACTGAAGCTTTCTTT.

The chain recombines TRBV4-2 with TRBJ2-7; 8 bases line up with TRBD2. V was pared by 1 base and J by 2 bases, with 7 bases of the junction left unmatched. CDR3 size: 16 residues. From germline, CDR1 is LGHNA and CDR2 YNFKEQ. The chain's CDR3 is CASSQGGSGRAYEQYF. CDR3 nucleotides: TGTGCCAGCAGCCAAGGTGGGAGCGGGAGAGCCTACGAGCAGTACTTC.

This clonotype was counted between two and nine times. The rearrangement uses TRBV12-3 or TRBV12-4 and TRBJ2-1; 10 bases align to TRBD2. The CDR3 sequence is 14 residues long. Trimming at V came to 6 bases and at J to 5 bases, leaving 4 bases not matched to a gene. Here the CDR3 DNA reads TGTGCCAGCAGATTCGGGACTAGCGACAATGAGCAGTTCTTC. Its protein product is CASRFGTSDNEQFF.

A single count supports this clonotype. V usage is TRBV7-2 and J usage is TRBJ2-7; the D gene could be TRBD1 or TRBD2 (5 bases each). Germline V gene sequence: CDR1 SGHTA, CDR2 FQGNSA. The CDR3 loop spans 15 amino acids. The V gene lost 5 bases and the J gene lost 4 bases, with 18 bases spanning the gap. For the CDR3, the DNA is TGTGCCAGCAGCCCCCCCCTGGGGGAGAGGTACGAGCAGTACTTC. This codes for CASSPPLGERYEQYF.

The rearrangement uses TRBV12-3 or TRBV12-4 and TRBJ2-7; the D gene is possibly TRBD2 (6 bases). Deletions cut 6 bases from V and 9 bases from J, with 21 bases between. The CDR3 has 14 residues. The CDR3 bases are TGTGCCAGCAGCCCTAATCGGGCGGGGCAAGGGCAGTACTTC. As protein: CASSPNRAGQGQYF.

This clonotype has just a few counts. The chain is built from TRBV12-3 or TRBV12-4 and TRBJ2-1, with a tentative D call TRBD1 (6 bases). The CDR3 covers 15 residues. The V and J ends lost 5 bases and 8 bases respectively, with 19 bases between them. In DNA, the CDR3 is TGTGCCAGCAGTCCCTTGGCCGGACAGTGGGATGAGCAGTTCTTC. It codes for CASSPLAGQWDEQFF.

This clonotype was counted only a few times. The J gene is TRBJ1-4, the V gene TRBV6-1; D perhaps matches TRBD1 (6 bases). V shed 6 bases and J shed 1 base, with 9 bases lying between them. This CDR3 has 14 residues. The V gene's germline CDR1 is MNHNS and CDR2 SASEGT. The CDR3: CASSRTVTNEKLFF. In DNA, the CDR3 is TGTGCCAGCAGCCGGACAGTAACTAATGAAAAACTGTTTTTT.

In its sample, this clonotype was seen a few times. V gene TRBV25-1 combines with J gene TRBJ2-1; 9 bases fit TRBD2. Germline V gene lookup returns CDR1 MGHDK and CDR2 SYGVNS. The CDR3 spans 17 residues. J gave up 0 bases and V 2 bases, and 5 bases lay outside the gene matches. The CDR3 region is CASSEGTSLSSYNEQFF. For the CDR3, the DNA is TGTGCCAGCAGTGAAGGGACTAGCCTCAGCTCCTACAATGAGCAGTTCTTC.

This clonotype was recorded at least ten times. The chain is built from TRBV7-2 and TRBJ1-1, with D hard to call. The CDR3 runs to 15 residues. The V end was cut by 2 bases, the J end by 4 bases, with 14 bases between. Germline V CDR1 and CDR2: SGHTA, FQGNSA. CDR3 residues: CASSLLGSAGTEAFF. DNA for the CDR3: TGTGCCAGCAGCTTACTCGGCTCAGCGGGCACTGAAGCTTTCTTT.

This clonotype has just a few counts. The rearrangement joins TRBV20-1 to TRBJ2-2; TRBD1 aligns across 8 bases. The CDR3 is 16 residues long. V trimming: 0 bases; J trimming: 5 bases; junction bases outside the gene matches: 8. CDR1 is DFQATT, CDR2 SNEGSKA, per germline (reference sequence). CDR3 loop: CSARDTGQVTTGELFF. CDR3 coding DNA: TGCAGTGCTAGAGATACGGGACAGGTGACAACCGGGGAGCTGTTTTTT.

The chain is built from TRBV7-2 and TRBJ2-2; weak D call: TRBD1 (6 bases). Trimming took 0 bases from V and 5 from J, leaving 10 bases between them. The CDR3 is 15 residues long. Germline CDR1 is SGHTA and CDR2 is FQGNSA. CDR3 in amino acids: CASSLAHRETGELFF. In DNA, the CDR3 is TGTGCCAGCAGCTTAGCGCACAGGGAAACCGGGGAGCTGTTTTTT. The complete variable domain, with remaining parts taken from reference TRBV7-2 and TRBJ2-2, reads GAGVSQSPSNKVTEKGKDVELRCDPISGHTALYWYRQSLGQGLEFLIYFQGNSAPDKSGLPSDRFSAERTGGSVSTLTIQRTQQEDSAVYLCASSLAHRETGELFFGEGSRLTVL.

This clonotype has ten or more counts. The chain combines TRBV7-9 with TRBJ2-3, with D unclear. Germline CDR1 is SEHNR and CDR2 is FQNEAQ (reference sequence). Trimming took 0 bases from V and 2 from J, leaving 6 bases between them. CDR3 length equals 14 residues. CDR3 in amino acids: CASSLAGNTDTQYF. CDR3 in DNA: TGTGCCAGCAGCTTAGCGGGCAACACAGATACGCAGTATTTT.